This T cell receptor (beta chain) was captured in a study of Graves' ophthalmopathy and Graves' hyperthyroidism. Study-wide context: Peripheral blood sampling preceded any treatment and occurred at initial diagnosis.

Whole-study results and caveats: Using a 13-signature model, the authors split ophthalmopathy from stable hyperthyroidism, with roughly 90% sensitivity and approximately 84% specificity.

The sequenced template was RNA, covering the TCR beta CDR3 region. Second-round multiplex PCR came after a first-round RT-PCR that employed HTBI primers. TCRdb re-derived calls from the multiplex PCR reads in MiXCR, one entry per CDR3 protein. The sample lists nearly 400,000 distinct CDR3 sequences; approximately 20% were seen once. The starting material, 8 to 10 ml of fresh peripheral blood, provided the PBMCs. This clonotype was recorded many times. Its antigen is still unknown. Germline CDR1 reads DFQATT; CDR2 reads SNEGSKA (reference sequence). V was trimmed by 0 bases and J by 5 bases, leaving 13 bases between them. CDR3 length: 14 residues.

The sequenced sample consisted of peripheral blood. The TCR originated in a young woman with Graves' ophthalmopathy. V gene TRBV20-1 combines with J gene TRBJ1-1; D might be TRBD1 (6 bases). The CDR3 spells CSARDPLGGTEAFF. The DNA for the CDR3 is TGCAGTGCTAGAGACCCCCTAGGGGGGACTGAAGCTTTCTTT.